The entry below gives a single T cell receptor (beta chain) sequence along with its context. Its antigen is unknown. Germline CDR1 SGDLS, CDR2 YYNGEE. There are 16 residues in the CDR3. Trimming removed 3 bases from V and 6 bases from J; junction bases left unmatched: 12. These data belong to a study of vaccination effects on CD4 cells after COVID-19. Broader study findings: Small numbers of convalescent patients limited the study. It also lacked early post-infection timepoints.

The data were produced by immunoSEQ multiplex PCR, yet TCRdb's version contains in-frame clones alone and is incomplete. There are about 61,000 clones in the sample; around 78% occur only once, and 0.95% to 1.5% lies in the top ten. The ViraFEST assay expanded antigen-specific CD4+ T cells with viral peptide pools before sequencing. Upon completion of about eleven days in culture, CD4+ T cells were isolated. Participants were vaccinated with two doses of either the BNT162b2 or mRNA-1273 vaccine. Vaccinees lacked prior SARS-CoV-2 infection and tested negative for nucleocapsid antibodies. IL-2 medium supplanted half the medium on days 3 and 7.

The rearrangement joins TRBV9 to TRBJ2-3; 8 bases agree with TRBD2. The sequence was obtained from a human donor who received a COVID-19 vaccine. The sample consisted of CD4+ T cells from PBMCs cultured with HCoV-229E spike peptides, taken after COVID-19 vaccination. CDR3 coding DNA: TGTGCCAGCAGCGCAACGGGGGACGGGGGGGCCGATACGCAGTATTTT. Protein product: CASSATGDGGADTQYF.